This TCR beta chain was observed in a study of pediatric ulcerative colitis. Overall study results and limits: Total lymphocyte DNA, not sorted subsets, was the template. Blood samples from two patients yielded substantially fewer templates and were excluded from blood-rectal overlap analysis. Ulcerative colitis patients shared more blood-rectal clones than controls.

The table came from immunoSEQ multiplex PCR; TCRdb's copy has only in-frame clones and leaves some out. The table has tens of thousands of clones, 73% seen once. As for this clone: As yet, its antigen is unknown.

The germline V gene encodes CDR1 SGHRS and CDR2 YFSETQ. V was pared by 3 bases and J by 6 bases, with 16 bases between. The CDR3 totals 15 residues. During colonoscopy, one to two rectal pinch biopsies were collected. The TCR was taken from a boy aged 5-17 years with moderate ulcerative colitis. Sequencing input: gut tissue. This sequence joins TRBV5-1 and TRBJ2-1; D assignment may be TRBD1 or TRBD2 (6 bases each). The CDR3 is CASSSGDSVRNEQFF. In DNA, the CDR3 is TGCGCCAGCAGCTCAGGGGACTCGGTCCGCAATGAGCAGTTCTTC.